The subject of this entry is one T cell receptor (beta chain). The CDR3 sequence is 15 residues long. The germline V gene has CDR1 GTSNPN and CDR2 SVGIG (reference sequence). After removal of 3 bases from V and 1 base from J, the junction contained 4 bases not matched to a gene. The source of the sample is a study of T-cell memory formation after mild COVID-19. Each CDR3 protein gets one entry after TCRdb re-called the 5' RACE reads with MiXCR. The sample consists of 530,000 or so distinct CDR3 sequences, around 16% of them appearing once. The sequenced sample was PBMCs or a T cell subset sorted from them (not recorded which). The chain uses TRBV30 and TRBJ1-5; 9 positions match TRBD1. The sequence derives from an adult woman who had mild COVID-19 (a few samples of this study predate the infection). Cell type and time point are not known. The CDR3 DNA follows: TGTGCCTGGAGGTTACAGGGGGCAAGCAATCAGCCCCAGCATTTT. Translating it yields CAWRLQGASNQPQHF. Complete variable domain (other parts from reference TRBV30 and TRBJ1-5): SQTIHQWPATLVQPVGSPLSLECTVEGTSNPNLYWYRQAAGRGLQLLFYSVGIGQISSEVPQNLSASRPQDRQFILSSKKLLLSDSGFYLCAWRLQGASNQPQHFGDGTRLSIL.